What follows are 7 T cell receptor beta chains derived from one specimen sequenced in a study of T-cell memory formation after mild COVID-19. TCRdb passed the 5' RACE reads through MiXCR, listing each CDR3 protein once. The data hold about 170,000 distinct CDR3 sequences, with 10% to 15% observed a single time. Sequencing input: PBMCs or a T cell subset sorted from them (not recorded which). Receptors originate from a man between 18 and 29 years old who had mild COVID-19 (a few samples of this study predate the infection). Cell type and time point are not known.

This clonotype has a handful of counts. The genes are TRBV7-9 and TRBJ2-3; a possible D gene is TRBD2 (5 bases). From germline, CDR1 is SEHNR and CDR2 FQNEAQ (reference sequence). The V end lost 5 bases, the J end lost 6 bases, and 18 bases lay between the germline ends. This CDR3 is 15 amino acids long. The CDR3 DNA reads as TGTGCCAGCAGCCCCCTAGGTCGGGGTAGCGATACGCAGTATTTT. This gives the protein CASSPLGRGSDTQYF.

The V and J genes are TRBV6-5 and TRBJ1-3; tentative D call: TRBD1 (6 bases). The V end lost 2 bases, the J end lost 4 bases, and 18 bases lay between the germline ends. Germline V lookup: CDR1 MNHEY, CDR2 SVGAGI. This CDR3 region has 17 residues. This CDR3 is CASSYTRLGGLGNTIYF. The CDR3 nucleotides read TGTGCCAGCAGTTACACCAGGCTCGGGGGGCTCGGAAACACCATATATTTT.

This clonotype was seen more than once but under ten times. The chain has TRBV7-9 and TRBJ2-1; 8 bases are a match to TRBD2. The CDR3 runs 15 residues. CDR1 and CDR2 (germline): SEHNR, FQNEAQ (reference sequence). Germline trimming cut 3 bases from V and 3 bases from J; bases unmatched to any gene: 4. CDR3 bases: TGTGCCAGCAGCTTGACGGGGGGGCTCTACAATGAGCAGTTCTTC. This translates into CASSLTGGLYNEQFF.

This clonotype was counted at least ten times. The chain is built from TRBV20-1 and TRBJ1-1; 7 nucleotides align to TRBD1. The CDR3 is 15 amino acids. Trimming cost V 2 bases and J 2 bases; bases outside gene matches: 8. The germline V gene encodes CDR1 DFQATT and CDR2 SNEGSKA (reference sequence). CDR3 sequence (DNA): TGCAGTGCTAGACAAGGGGGCAGTGTAAACACTGAAGCTTTCTTT. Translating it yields CSARQGGSVNTEAFF.

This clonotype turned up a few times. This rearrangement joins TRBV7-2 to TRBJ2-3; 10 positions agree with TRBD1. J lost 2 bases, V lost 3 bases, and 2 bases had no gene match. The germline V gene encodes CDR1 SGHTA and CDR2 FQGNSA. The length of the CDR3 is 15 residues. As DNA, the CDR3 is TGTGCCAGCAGCTTTGGGACAGGGGTCACAGATACGCAGTATTTT. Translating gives CASSFGTGVTDTQYF.

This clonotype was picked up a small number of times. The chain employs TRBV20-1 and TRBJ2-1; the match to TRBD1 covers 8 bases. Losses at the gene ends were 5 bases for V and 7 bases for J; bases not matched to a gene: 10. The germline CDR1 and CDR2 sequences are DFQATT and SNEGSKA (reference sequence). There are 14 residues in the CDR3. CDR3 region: CSAEGQGVFNEQFF. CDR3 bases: TGCAGTGCTGAAGGACAGGGAGTCTTTAATGAGCAGTTCTTC.

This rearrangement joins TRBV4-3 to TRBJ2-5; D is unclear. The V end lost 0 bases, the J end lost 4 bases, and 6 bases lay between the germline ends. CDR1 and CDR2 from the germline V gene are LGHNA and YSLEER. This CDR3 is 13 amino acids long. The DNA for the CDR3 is TGCGCCAGCAGCCAAGATGCCCGAGAGACCCAGTACTTC. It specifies CASSQDARETQYF.